This TCR beta chain was documented in a study of neurological immune-mediated disorders. The cDNA was synthesized by means of template-switch 5'RACE, which was carried out with 10-nucleotide random UMIs. TCRdb re-analysed the 5' RACE reads in MiXCR, keeping a single row per CDR3 protein. This sample carries tens of thousands of distinct CDR3 sequences, about 25% of them seen once, and the ten largest clones take about 23%. Remarks on this clonotype: Its antigen is unidentified.

Study conclusions and caveats: Private repertoires in all groups were suggested by the finding that expanded clones across subjects shared no CDR3 amino acid sequences. HTLV-1-associated myelopathy displayed the greatest TCR clonal expansion, and multiple sclerosis exhibited the smallest, lower than that of healthy controls.

The study drew its healthy controls from blood bank volunteers in Maryland, USA. The specimen sequenced was PBMCs. The receptor's source is a woman aged 70-85 years in good health.

CDR3 loop: CSVARDRACQFF. The CDR3 DNA follows: TGCAGCGTTGCTCGGGACAGGGCATGCCAGTTCTTC. This chain joins TRBV29-1 and TRBJ2-1; TRBD1 matches 9 bases. The CDR3 length is 12 residues. V shed 4 bases and J 13 bases; nucleotides not matched to a gene: 8. Germline-derived CDR1 and CDR2 are SQVTM and ANQGSEA.